Shown below are 30 T cell receptor beta chains from a single sample sequenced in a study of regulatory T cells in long-lasting Graves disease. Arm-PCR with iRepertoire HTBI primers amplified the CDR3 regions for these TCR beta libraries. TCRdb re-analysed the multiplex PCR reads in MiXCR, keeping a single row per CDR3 protein. This table has hundreds of thousands of distinct CDR3 sequences, 14% to 15% appearing once. As to time point: newly diagnosed GD, antithyroid drugs for less than 3 months. Generation of the TCR library employed RNA extracted from PBMCs. These data were also reused for a study on T cells in Graves' hyperthyroidism and ophthalmopathy.

Sequencing used peripheral blood mononuclear cells (PBMCs), obtained at new diagnosis, from a patient treated with antithyroid drugs. The source of these receptors is a woman between 40 and 55 years old with Graves disease.

This clonotype appeared a single time. The rearrangement joins TRBV6-9 to TRBJ1-1, with D possibly matching TRBD1 (5 bases). This CDR3 comprises 18 residues. CDR1 and CDR2 (germline): MNHGY, SVAAGI. Trimming took 3 bases from V and 1 from J, leaving 21 bases between them. DNA of the CDR3: TGTGCCAGCAGTTACCCCTCCGAGTTGGGGCGTGAGAACACTGAAGCTTTCTTT. It translates to CASSYPSELGRENTEAFF.

Note on this clonotype: A much larger clonotype is one base distant, so this may be a read error. Because it lacks the conserved phenylalanine or tryptophan at the end, this CDR3 is likely a read error. This rearrangement joins TRBV12-3 or TRBV12-4 to TRBJ2-3; D not resolved. Trimming removed 6 bases at V and 6 bases at J, with 7 bases between. The CDR3 covers 11 residues. In DNA, the CDR3 is TGTGCCAGCAGGCAGGCGGATACGCAGTATTGT. Encoded protein: CASRQADTQYC.

The table lists this clonotype with many counts. This chain uses TRBV6-5 with TRBJ1-2, with 10 bases lining up with TRBD1. V was clipped by 2 bases and J by 0 bases; unmatched bases: 3. The germline CDR1 and CDR2 sequences are MNHEY and SVGAGI. The CDR3 is made up of 16 amino acids. The CDR3 region has the DNA TGTGCCAGCAGTTACCTAGGGACAGGGGCTAACTATGGCTACACCTTC. Amino acid sequence: CASSYLGTGANYGYTF.

Notes on this clonotype: Given a much more abundant clone one base away, this may be a read error. This chain joins TRBV19 and TRBJ1-2; D gene ambiguous. Trimming took off 4 bases at V and 3 bases at J, with 15 bases between the two ends. Germline values: CDR1 LNHDA, CDR2 SQIVND (reference sequence). There are 15 residues in the CDR3. Here the CDR3 DNA reads TGTGCCAGTAGTAGTACGACGGTAGCTTACTATGGCTACACCTTC. This encodes CASSSTTVAYYGYTF.

This clonotype was counted many times. The V gene is TRBV10-3, the J gene TRBJ2-5; unclear D gene. Per germline, CDR1 ENHRY and CDR2 SYGVKD. There are 13 residues in the CDR3. Trimming took 4 bases from V and 5 from J, leaving 11 bases between them. The CDR3 region is CAISVNSRETQYF. The CDR3 nucleotides are TGTGCCATCAGTGTGAATAGCAGGGAGACCCAGTACTTC.

This chain joins TRBV9 and TRBJ2-2; D is unclear. Germline CDR1 SGDLS, CDR2 YYNGEE. V lost 4 bases and J 0 bases, leaving 13 bases between the germline ends. The CDR3 has 16 residues. CDR3 coding DNA: TGTGCCAGCAGCCCAAGTTCCGGGTCGAACACCGGGGAGCTGTTTTTT. Amino acids: CASSPSSGSNTGELFF.

This clonotype came up many times. The chain uses TRBV10-3 and TRBJ2-7; TRBD2 agrees at 9 bases. Germline V gene data show CDR1 as ENHRY and CDR2 as SYGVKD. V was clipped by 3 bases and J by 0 bases; unmatched bases: 0. This CDR3 comprises 14 residues. Here the CDR3 DNA reads TGTGCCATCAGTGAACTAGCGGGCTCCTACGAGCAGTACTTC. It codes for CAISELAGSYEQYF.

Points on this clonotype: This may arise from a read error, as a much more abundant clone is one base away. The V gene is TRBV28, the J gene TRBJ2-1; TRBD1 matches 9 bases. The CDR3 runs 18 residues. Germline V gene data show CDR1 as MDHEN and CDR2 as SYDVKM. The CDR3 DNA sequence: TGTGCCAGCAGTTTTAACAGGGGGCCTATTTTTACCGACAATAAGCAGTTCTTC. The encoded protein is CASSFNRGPIFTDNKQFF. Full variable domain (rest looked up from reference TRBV28 and TRBJ2-1): DVKVTQSSRYLVKRTGEKVFLECVQDMDHENMFWYRQDPGLGLRLIYFSYDVKMKEKGDIPEGYSVSREKKERFSLILESASTNQTSMYLCASSFNRGPIFTDNKQFFGPGTRLTVL.

At least ten counts were recorded for this clonotype. V usage is TRBV12-3 or TRBV12-4 and J usage is TRBJ2-3, with TRBD1 identical over 7 bases. The CDR3 runs 14 residues. Trimming at V came to 6 bases and at J to 1 base, leaving 4 bases not matched to a gene. The CDR3 sequence is CASRIQGGTDTQYF. The CDR3 nucleotides are TGTGCCAGCAGGATCCAGGGGGGCACAGATACGCAGTATTTT.

This clonotype was found many times. This chain uses TRBV13 with TRBJ2-1, with 9 bases that match TRBD2. CDR1 and CDR2 from the germline V gene are PRHDT and FYEKMQ (reference sequence). The CDR3 consists of 16 residues. The trim removed 4 bases at V and 7 bases at J, leaving 11 bases unmatched. The CDR3 region is CASSSRLADRYNEQFF. The CDR3 DNA sequence: TGTGCCAGCAGCTCCAGACTAGCGGACAGGTATAATGAGCAGTTCTTC.

The chain has TRBV5-1 and TRBJ2-5, with 8 positions matching TRBD2. This CDR3 comprises 13 residues. Per germline, CDR1 SGHRS and CDR2 YFSETQ. J gave up 6 bases and V 8 bases, and 9 bases lay outside the gene matches. The CDR3 DNA sequence: TGCGCCAGTTTGAGCGGGAGTGTCAAGACCCAGTACTTC. It codes for CASLSGSVKTQYF.

On this clonotype: This may be a read error, as it is one base from a much larger clone. This rearrangement joins TRBV6-2 or TRBV6-3 to TRBJ2-7; D is unclear. Per germline, CDR1 MNHEY and CDR2 SVGEGT. This CDR3 region has 13 residues. In DNA form, the CDR3 reads TGTGCCGGCAGTGGATTCGATATCTACGAGCAGTACTTC. Translation gives CAGSGFDIYEQYF.

The V gene is TRBV5-1, the J gene TRBJ2-7, with 8 bases identical to TRBD1. This CDR3 has 15 residues. V lost 3 bases to trimming and J lost 2 bases; unmatched junction nucleotides: 7. The germline gives CDR1 SGHRS, CDR2 YFSETQ. CDR3 loop: CASSSSSGQAYEQYF. DNA of the CDR3: TGCGCCAGCAGCTCTTCGTCGGGACAGGCCTACGAGCAGTACTTC.

This clonotype occurred many times. This rearrangement joins TRBV11-3 to TRBJ2-5; D is undetermined. The germline V and J ends were trimmed by 0 bases and 5 bases, with 31 bases remaining between them. CDR3 length: 21 amino acids. Germline V gene sequence: CDR1 SGHNT, CDR2 YENEEA. CDR3 sequence: CASSLDPFTNWSATPGETQYF. CDR3 in DNA: TGTGCCAGCAGCTTAGACCCCTTCACGAATTGGTCTGCGACCCCAGGCGAGACCCAGTACTTC.

This clonotype has only one observation. The chain recombines TRBV7-2 with TRBJ2-7, with 12 bases fitting TRBD1. The V gene's germline CDR1 is SGHTA and CDR2 FQGNSA. V trimming: 11 bases; J trimming: 3 bases; junction bases outside the gene matches: 8. This CDR3 comprises 14 residues. The CDR3 DNA follows: TGTGCCTCCAAGGGGACAGGGGGCTTCTACGAGCAGTACTTC. Residues: CASKGTGGFYEQYF.

In its sample, this clonotype was seen many times. The chain recombines TRBV19 with TRBJ2-1; D is unresolved. This CDR3 has 15 residues. CDR1 and CDR2 from the germline V gene are LNHDA and SQIVND (reference sequence). V dropped 7 bases and J dropped 2 bases, with 15 bases sitting between them. CDR3 nucleotides: TGTGCCAGTACCAAAGGCGGTGGGGCCTACAATGAGCAGTTCTTC. Translation gives CASTKGGGAYNEQFF. Using reference TRBV19 and TRBJ2-1 for the parts outside the CDR3, the full variable domain is DGGITQSPKYLFRKEGQNVTLSCEQNLNHDAMYWYRQDPGQGLRLIYYSQIVNDFQKGDIAEGYSVSREKKESFPLTVTSAQKNPTAFYLCASTKGGGAYNEQFFGPGTRLTVL.

Worth noting for this clonotype: A much larger clone lies one base from this, so it may be a read error. The chain links TRBV6-1 to TRBJ1-2; unclear D gene. There are 12 residues in the CDR3. In germline, CDR1 is MNHNS, CDR2 SASEGT. The CDR3 sequence: CASRDPNYDYTF. CDR3 nucleotides: TGTGCCAGCAGGGACCCTAACTATGACTACACCTTC.

This clonotype was observed at least ten times. This chain uses TRBV7-2 with TRBJ2-3, with no clear D. Germline CDR1 and CDR2: SGHTA and FQGNSA. CDR3 length equals 14 residues. V was pared by 1 base and J by 6 bases, with 11 bases between. CDR3 in amino acids: CASSLVSSSDTQYF. In DNA, the CDR3 is TGTGCCAGCAGCTTAGTGTCTAGTTCTGATACGCAGTATTTT.

This clonotype was seen repeatedly, ten times or more. The chain has TRBV11-2 and TRBJ2-3; 7 bases align to TRBD2. Germline V CDR1 and CDR2: SGHAT, FQNNGV. The ends lost 1 base at V and 4 bases at J; junction bases unmatched: 14. This CDR3 has 18 amino acids. The DNA of the CDR3 is TGTGCCAGCAGCTTAGCTTTTGCAGGCGCGGGAGTGTCAGATACGCAGTATTTT. This gives the protein CASSLAFAGAGVSDTQYF.

About this clonotype: With only one base between it and a far larger clone, this is likely a read error. The chain has TRBV5-8 and TRBJ2-3; D uncertain. CDR3 size: 14 residues. Trimming pared 2 bases from V and 2 bases from J, leaving 9 bases between. CDR1 and CDR2 from the germline V gene are SGHTS and YDEGEE. CDR3 protein: CASSLNSFTDTQYF. CDR3 DNA sequence: TGTGCCAGCAGCTTAAATTCATTCACAGATACGCAGTATTTT.

This clonotype was recorded many times. The chain recombines TRBV7-2 with TRBJ2-5; tentatively, D is TRBD1 (5 bases). CDR1 is SGHTA, CDR2 FQGNSA, per germline. Trimming shortened V by 1 base and J by 4 bases, and 16 bases separated the two germline ends. CDR3 length equals 16 residues. CDR3 DNA: TGTGCCAGCAGCTTAGGGGGCCAGGGTAGGAGAGAGACCCAGTACTTC. This codes for CASSLGGQGRRETQYF.

This chain links TRBV6-1 with TRBJ2-2, with D possibly matching TRBD2 (5 bases). V shed 6 bases and J shed 4 bases, with 12 bases lying between them. Germline values: CDR1 MNHNS, CDR2 SASEGT. CDR3 length: 14 amino acids. The chain's CDR3 is CASSGGLITGELFF. For the CDR3, the DNA is TGTGCCAGCAGCGGCGGACTGATCACCGGGGAGCTGTTTTTT.

At least ten counts were recorded for this clonotype. The chain joins TRBV7-9 to TRBJ1-2, with D perhaps matching TRBD1 (5 bases). The V and J ends lost 6 bases and 4 bases respectively, with 12 bases between them. The CDR3 sequence is 13 residues long. Germline CDR1 and CDR2: SEHNR and FQNEAQ (reference sequence). This chain's CDR3 is CASRPDSTYGYTF. CDR3 nucleotide sequence: TGTGCCAGCAGACCAGACAGCACCTATGGCTACACCTTC.

Ten or more counts support this clonotype. The chain couples TRBV28 to TRBJ1-6, with a possible D match to TRBD1 (6 bases). V lost 6 bases to trimming and J lost 8 bases, with 20 bases between them. The germline V gene encodes CDR1 MDHEN and CDR2 SYDVKM. The CDR3 is made up of 16 amino acids. Here the CDR3 DNA reads TGTGCCAGCAGCACCCCAGGGGCAGGCCGCCATTCACCCCTCCACTTT. Its protein is CASSTPGAGRHSPLHF.

Of note for this clonotype: With a much larger clone just one base away, this may be a read error. DNA of the CDR3: TGTGCCAGCAGCTCCTGGACAAGTCGCGCAGATACGCAGTATTTT. Translating gives CASSSWTSRADTQYF. The genes are TRBV7-9 and TRBJ2-3, with D tentatively TRBD1 (5 bases). This CDR3 region has 15 residues. CDR1 and CDR2 (germline): SEHNR, FQNEAQ (reference sequence). The V gene lost 4 bases and the J gene lost 4 bases, with 15 bases spanning the gap.

This clonotype was seen ten or more times. The chain carries TRBV28 and TRBJ1-6, with D possibly TRBD1 on 5 matching bases. Deletions cut 5 bases from V and 8 bases from J, with 19 bases between. CDR1 and CDR2 from the germline V gene are MDHEN and SYDVKM. This CDR3 has 16 residues. In DNA, the CDR3 is TGTGCCAGCAGTACAGAGTGGTCAGCGGGGGATTCACCCCTCCACTTT. This gives the protein CASSTEWSAGDSPLHF.

The rearrangement links TRBV6-2 or TRBV6-3 to TRBJ1-3; possibly TRBD1 for D (5 bases). The CDR3 length is 13 residues. Germline V lookup: CDR1 MNHEY, CDR2 SVGEGT. With 7 bases removed from V and 4 bases from J, the gap between germline ends came to 11 bases. The CDR3 DNA follows: TGTGCCAGCACAACGGGGGAAGGAAACACCATATATTTT. Amino acid sequence: CASTTGEGNTIYF.

This clonotype came up many times. The V and J genes are TRBV5-1 and TRBJ1-4; D possibly corresponds to TRBD1 (5 bases). Germline V gene lookup returns CDR1 SGHRS and CDR2 YFSETQ. The CDR3 consists of 15 residues. V was clipped by 1 base and J by 5 bases, with 12 bases between them. The CDR3 loop is CASSLWGNENEKLFF. The CDR3 DNA reads TGCGCCAGCAGCTTGTGGGGGAATGAAAATGAAAAACTGTTTTTT.

In this sample, this clonotype turned up many times. The rearrangement joins TRBV6-5 to TRBJ1-2; TRBD1 matches 8 bases. The CDR3 runs to 16 residues. Trimming removed 0 bases from V and 6 bases from J; junction bases left unmatched: 9. Germline lookup yields CDR1 MNHEY and CDR2 SVGAGI. The DNA of the CDR3 is TGTGCCAGCAGTTACTCATCAGGGGGCAAGATGCATGGCTACACCTTC. Protein: CASSYSSGGKMHGYTF.

This chain uses TRBV27 with TRBJ1-4, with 7 bases identical to TRBD1. The V gene's germline CDR1 is MNHEY and CDR2 SMNVEV (reference sequence). CDR3 length equals 19 residues. The V segment lost 6 bases and the J segment 7 bases; nucleotides outside the gene matches: 23. CDR3 region: CASRKGTGTERVYGEKLFF. CDR3 in DNA: TGTGCCAGCAGGAAGGGGACCGGGACAGAAAGGGTGTATGGTGAAAAACTGTTTTTT.